One sample yielded the 9 T cell receptor beta chains listed below, sequenced in a study of T cell clusters in autoimmune cytopenias. Some 38,000 genome equivalents of blood DNA were amplified for TRB. TRB was amplified by touch-down multiplex PCR, primer pools A and B combined. Reprocessing the multiplex PCR reads, TCRdb reports a single entry for every CDR3 protein and omits DNA. The listing contains 8,500 to 14,000 distinct CDR3 sequences. These records were also assigned to another study, of T cell repertoires in aging, cancer and after chemotherapy.

Source material: peripheral blood. Receptors were obtained from a human donor in good health.

This rearrangement joins TRBV5-6 to TRBJ2-1; TCRdb outputs TRBD1, but without DNA this stays unchecked. The length of the CDR3 is 17 residues. CDR1 and CDR2 (germline): SGHDT, YYEEEE. The CDR3 is CASSRLGRARGDNEQFF.

The chain joins TRBV27 to TRBJ2-6; TCRdb outputs TRBD2, but without DNA this stays unchecked. Germline assignment: CDR1 MNHEY and CDR2 SMNVEV (reference sequence). The CDR3 sequence is 15 residues long. CDR3: CASRDSGSGANVLTF.

By frequency, this clonotype is medium-sized. V gene TRBV18 combines with J gene TRBJ2-6; lacking DNA, the TRBD1 call made by TCRdb goes unchecked. CDR3 length: 19 amino acids. Germline assignment: CDR1 KGHSH and CDR2 LQKENI. The CDR3: CASSQGLLSTSSGANVLTF.

V is TRBV12-3 or TRBV12-4 and J is TRBJ1-2; the TCRdb D gene call, TRBD1, has no DNA to confirm it. The length of the CDR3 is 14 residues. The CDR3 sequence is CASTLLVGHPGYTF.

This clonotype registers medium-sized by frequency. The V and J genes are TRBV4-2 and TRBJ2-6; there is no DNA to check the TCRdb D call of TRBD2. The germline V gene has CDR1 LGHNA and CDR2 YNFKEQ. CDR3 length: 17 amino acids. CDR3 region: CASSQDGGASGANVLTF.

Frequency places this clonotype as medium-sized (0.01 to 0.1%). V gene TRBV29-1 combines with J gene TRBJ1-1; the TCRdb call, TRBD1, lacks DNA for checking. Germline CDR1 reads SQVTM; CDR2 reads ANQGSEA. The CDR3 covers 14 residues. The CDR3 here is CSVDEKGVNTEAFF.

The chain employs TRBV5-5 and TRBJ1-5. Germline V gene lookup returns CDR1 SGHKS and CDR2 YYEKEE (reference sequence). The CDR3 covers 15 residues. This CDR3 is CASSLVMNSNQPQHF.

The chain couples TRBV6-5 to TRBJ1-3. This CDR3 spans 15 amino acids. In germline, CDR1 is MNHEY, CDR2 SVGAGI. This CDR3 is CASRADRSSGNTIYF.

The genes are TRBV5-6 and TRBJ1-2; TCRdb's D call, TRBD1, is unchecked because there is no DNA. CDR3 length: 14 amino acids. CDR1 and CDR2 (germline): SGHDT, YYEEEE. The CDR3 spells CASIVGQRLYGYTF. Drawing the rest from reference TRBV5-6 and TRBJ1-2, the complete variable domain is DAGVTQSPTHLIKTRGQQVTLRCSPKSGHDTVSWYQQALGQGPQFIFQYYEEEERQRGNFPDRFSGHQFPNYSSELNVNALLLGDSALYLCASIVGQRLYGYTFGSGTRLTVV.